The 23 T cell receptor beta chains below come from one sample, sequenced in a study of cytomegalovirus exposure and HLA in healthy donors. With 60 Vbeta and 13 Jbeta primers, the PCR was carried out. The data were produced by immunoSEQ multiplex PCR, yet TCRdb's version contains in-frame clones alone and is incomplete. Among 200,000 to 250,000 clones, around four fifths were seen once, and the ten largest hold 0.58%. The sequenced material came from PBMCs. The receptors come from a woman aged 40 to 50 in good health and CMV-seronegative.

The rearrangement joins TRBV2 to TRBJ1-5, with TRBD1 identical over 8 bases. V shed 2 bases and J 7 bases; nucleotides not matched to a gene: 1. This CDR3 is built from 13 residues. Germline V lookup: CDR1 SNHLY, CDR2 FYNNEI. The CDR3 coding sequence is TGTGCCAGCAGTGAACAGGGGGCCCAGCCCCAGCATTTT. Translation: CASSEQGAQPQHF. Drawing the rest from reference TRBV2 and TRBJ1-5, the complete variable domain is EPEVTQTPSHQVTQMGQEVILRCVPISNHLYFYWYRQILGQKVEFLVSFYNNEISEKSEIFDDQFSVERPDGSNFTLKIRSTKLEDSAMYFCASSEQGAQPQHFGDGTRLSIL.

The chain uses TRBV4-3 and TRBJ1-6; 9 nucleotides line up with TRBD1. Germline values: CDR1 LGHNA, CDR2 YSLEER. The CDR3 has 21 residues. V gave up 0 bases and J gave up 0 bases; unmatched junction bases: 12. The CDR3 reads CASSQDVMRQGVSSYNSPLHF. The CDR3 nucleotides are TGCGCCAGCAGCCAAGATGTAATGAGACAGGGGGTGAGCTCCTATAATTCACCCCTCCACTTT.

As to this clone: Other DNA variants within this sample encode the same CDR3. The V gene is TRBV6-5, the J gene TRBJ1-1; a possible D gene is TRBD1 (5 bases). In germline, CDR1 is MNHEY, CDR2 SVGAGI. V lost 6 bases to trimming and J lost 2 bases, with 13 bases between them. There are 14 residues in the CDR3. Written as DNA, the CDR3 is TGTGCCAGCAGCCGCGGAAGGGGCAACACTGAAGCTTTCTTT. Translation: CASSRGRGNTEAFF.

V usage is TRBV5-1 and J usage is TRBJ2-3, with D unclear. The CDR3 is made up of 12 amino acids. Germline values: CDR1 SGHRS, CDR2 YFSETQ. V lost 1 base to trimming and J lost 3 bases, with 3 bases between them. CDR3 bases: TGCGCCAGCAGCTTGTCGACAGATACGCAGTATTTT. Translated: CASSLSTDTQYF.

The chain employs TRBV6-5 and TRBJ2-7; D is possibly TRBD2 (7 bases). Germline V lookup: CDR1 MNHEY, CDR2 SVGAGI. The V and J ends lost 0 bases and 3 bases respectively, with 12 bases between them. The CDR3 is 15 amino acids. The CDR3 nucleotides are TGTGCCAGCAGTTACTCAAACGGGGGGCGCTACGAGCAGTACTTC. Protein product: CASSYSNGGRYEQYF.

A remark on this clone: The same CDR3 is also encoded by other DNA sequences in this sample. The chain employs TRBV2 and TRBJ1-2; the D is unclear. The CDR3 totals 12 residues. The V gene's germline CDR1 is SNHLY and CDR2 FYNNEI. The V and J ends lost 8 bases and 3 bases respectively, with 10 bases between them. The CDR3 DNA follows: TGTGCCAGCTCGCCCGGGGACTATGGCTACACCTTC. It encodes CASSPGDYGYTF.

The sample holds one count of this clone. The rearrangement links TRBV7-6 to TRBJ2-2; D uncertain. The CDR3 loop spans 14 amino acids. CDR1 is SGHVS, CDR2 FNYEAQ, per germline. V lost 1 base to trimming and J lost 6 bases, with 9 bases between them. CDR3 loop: CASSLDVFAGELFF. In nucleotides, the CDR3 is TGTGCCAGCAGCTTAGATGTGTTCGCCGGGGAGCTGTTTTTT.

The rearrangement joins TRBV5-1 to TRBJ1-2; D might be TRBD1 (5 bases). Germline values: CDR1 SGHRS, CDR2 YFSETQ. There are 14 residues in the CDR3. The V gene lost 4 bases and the J gene lost 1 base, with 11 bases spanning the gap. The CDR3 loop is CASSPTTVNYGYTF. CDR3 in DNA: TGCGCCAGCAGCCCTACGACAGTTAACTATGGCTACACCTTC.

The rearrangement uses TRBV19 and TRBJ2-7, with 8 positions matching TRBD1. The CDR3 totals 14 residues. The germline V gene has CDR1 LNHDA and CDR2 SQIVND (reference sequence). V was clipped by 7 bases and J by 4 bases; unmatched bases: 9. The CDR3 reads CASIRGQGSYEQYF. The CDR3 DNA reads as TGTGCCAGTATTAGAGGACAGGGCTCTTACGAGCAGTACTTC.

The chain couples TRBV5-1 to TRBJ2-1; 9 bases line up with TRBD1. Germline trimming cut 1 base from V and 4 bases from J; bases unmatched to any gene: 12. The CDR3 totals 18 residues. Germline-derived CDR1 and CDR2 are SGHRS and YFSETQ. CDR3 loop: CASSLTGGVSLTYNEQFF. Written as DNA, the CDR3 is TGCGCCAGCAGCTTGACAGGGGGCGTCAGTTTAACTTACAATGAGCAGTTCTTC.

Of note for this clone: The same CDR3 is also encoded by other DNA sequences in this sample. The chain employs TRBV7-2 and TRBJ2-1; 11 nucleotides line up with TRBD2. Germline V gene data show CDR1 as SGHTA and CDR2 as FQGNSA. V lost 3 bases, J lost 4 bases, and 2 bases stayed unmatched. CDR3 length: 15 amino acids. The CDR3 sequence: CASSFSGGAYNEQFF. CDR3 sequence (DNA): TGTGCCAGCAGCTTTAGCGGGGGGGCATACAATGAGCAGTTCTTC.

This sequence joins TRBV30 and TRBJ1-3; D is undetermined. The CDR3 sequence is 12 residues long. V was shortened by 4 bases and J by 0 bases, with 4 bases between the two germline ends. Per germline, CDR1 GTSNPN and CDR2 SVGIG (reference sequence). CDR3 sequence: CAWKRSGNTIYF. CDR3 in DNA: TGTGCCTGGAAGCGCTCTGGAAACACCATATATTTT.

V and J are TRBV27 and TRBJ2-2; 8 bases fit TRBD1. The V gene's germline CDR1 is MNHEY and CDR2 SMNVEV (reference sequence). This CDR3 comprises 15 residues. Trimming took 5 bases from V and 1 from J; bases not matched to a gene: 3. The CDR3 loop reads CASSHGTGNTGELFF. For the CDR3, the DNA is TGTGCCAGCAGTCATGGGACAGGGAACACCGGGGAGCTGTTTTTT.

The V gene is TRBV9, the J gene TRBJ1-2; 7 bases are a match to TRBD1. The germline V gene encodes CDR1 SGDLS and CDR2 YYNGEE. This CDR3 contains 13 residues. The V and J ends lost 2 bases and 6 bases, in that order; junction bases with no gene match: 4. The CDR3 loop is CASSVIGGDGYTF. CDR3 coding DNA: TGTGCCAGCAGCGTCATAGGGGGCGATGGCTACACCTTC.

In its sample, this clone was seen once. The chain employs TRBV19 and TRBJ1-6; 7 nucleotides agree with TRBD1. Germline V gene data show CDR1 as LNHDA and CDR2 as SQIVND (reference sequence). V was clipped by 3 bases and J by 4 bases; unmatched bases: 0. The CDR3 sequence is 14 residues long. The CDR3 here is CASSMTGYNSPLHF. In nucleotides, the CDR3 is TGTGCCAGTAGTATGACAGGGTATAATTCACCCCTCCACTTT.

This clone was observed a handful of times. At one end the junction does not follow the germline gene, possibly because of a read error. The chain has TRBV6-5 and TRBJ2-3; 7 bases align to TRBD2. Per the germline V gene, CDR1 is MNHEY and CDR2 is SVGAGI. The CDR3 spans 15 residues. The CDR3 sequence: CASNYGAGSTDTQYF. The CDR3 region has the DNA TGTGCCAGCAATTACGGAGCGGGGAGCACAGATACGCAGTATTTT.

This rearrangement joins TRBV5-6 to TRBJ2-5; a weak D match, TRBD1 (5 bases). CDR1 is SGHDT, CDR2 YYEEEE, per germline. V dropped 2 bases and J dropped 1 base, with 12 bases sitting between them. This CDR3 is built from 15 residues. In nucleotides, the CDR3 is TGTGCCAGCAGCTTCAGTCCCAGGGTCCAAGAGACCCAGTACTTC. It is translated as CASSFSPRVQETQYF.

DNA for the CDR3: TGTGCCAGCAGCTTGGGGGGGGACGGATACTTC. Translation gives CASSLGGDGYF. This chain uses TRBV11-2 with TRBJ2-7; 7 positions agree with TRBD2. Germline loops: CDR1 SGHAT, CDR2 FQNNGV. CDR3 length: 11 residues. Trimming removed 3 bases from V and 13 bases from J; junction bases left unmatched: 6.

The chain uses TRBV15 and TRBJ1-2; D call uncertain. CDR1 and CDR2 (germline): LNHNV, YYDKDF (reference sequence). The ends were cut back, 0 bases at V and 2 bases at J, with 19 bases in the middle. CDR3 size: 18 residues. The CDR3 bases are TGTGCCACCAGCAGAGAGGCAGGAAACACCTTGTGGAACTATGGCTACACCTTC. This encodes CATSREAGNTLWNYGYTF.

The chain couples TRBV7-8 to TRBJ1-1; TRBD1 aligns across 8 bases. This CDR3 has 12 amino acids. The J segment lost 8 bases and the V segment lost 6 bases, leaving 5 bases of the junction unmatched. Germline loops: CDR1 SGHVS, CDR2 FQNEAQ. This CDR3 is CASRGDRGEAFF. CDR3 sequence (DNA): TGTGCCAGCAGGGGTGACAGGGGCGAAGCTTTCTTT.

The chain carries TRBV6-1 and TRBJ1-5; 8 bases line up with TRBD1. The CDR3 extends over 19 amino acids. The ends lost 0 bases at V and 5 bases at J; junction bases unmatched: 15. Germline V gives CDR1 MNHNS, CDR2 SASEGT. The CDR3 bases are TGTGCCAGCAGTGAAGCATCGGGGGCAGTAGGACAGGGCTATCAGCCCCAGCATTTT. Translated: CASSEASGAVGQGYQPQHF.

The rearrangement joins TRBV11-2 to TRBJ1-1; D perhaps matches TRBD1 (6 bases). The V gene lost 4 bases and the J gene lost 5 bases, with 8 bases spanning the gap. CDR3 length: 12 residues. CDR1 is SGHAT, CDR2 FQNNGV, per germline. The CDR3 is CASSSQGTEAFF. In nucleotides, the CDR3 is TGTGCCAGCAGCTCCCAGGGGACTGAAGCTTTCTTT.

This chain links TRBV7-6 with TRBJ2-2, with D perhaps TRBD2 (6 bases). V was pared by 5 bases and J by 6 bases, with 16 bases between. There are 15 residues in the CDR3. Germline loops: CDR1 SGHVS, CDR2 FNYEAQ. CDR3 region: CASSLLTSGAGELFF. The CDR3 nucleotides are TGTGCCAGCAGCCTATTAACGTCGGGGGCCGGGGAGCTGTTTTTT.